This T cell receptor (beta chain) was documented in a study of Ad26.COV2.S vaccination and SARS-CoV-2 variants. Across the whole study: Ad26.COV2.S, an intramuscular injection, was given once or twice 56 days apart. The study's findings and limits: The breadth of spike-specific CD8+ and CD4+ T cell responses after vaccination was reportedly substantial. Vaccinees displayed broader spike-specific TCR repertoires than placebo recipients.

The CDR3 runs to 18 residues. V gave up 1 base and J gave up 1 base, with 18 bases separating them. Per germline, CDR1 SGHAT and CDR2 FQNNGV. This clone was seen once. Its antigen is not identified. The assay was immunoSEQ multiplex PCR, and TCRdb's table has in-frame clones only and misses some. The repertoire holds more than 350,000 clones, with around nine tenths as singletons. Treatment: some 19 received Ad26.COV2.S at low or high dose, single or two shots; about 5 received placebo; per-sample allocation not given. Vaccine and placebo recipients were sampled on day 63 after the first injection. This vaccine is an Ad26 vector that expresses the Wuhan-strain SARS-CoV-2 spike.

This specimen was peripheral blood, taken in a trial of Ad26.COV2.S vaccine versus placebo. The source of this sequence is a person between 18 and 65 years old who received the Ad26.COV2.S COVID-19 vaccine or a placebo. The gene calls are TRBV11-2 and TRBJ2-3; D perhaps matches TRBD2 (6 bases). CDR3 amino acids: CASSLGVGGNTGTDTQYF. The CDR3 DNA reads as TGTGCCAGCAGCTTAGGCGTCGGAGGGAATACTGGCACAGATACGCAGTATTTT.